Listed below are T cell receptor beta chains from one sample, sequenced in a study of cytomegalovirus exposure and HLA in healthy donors. The repertoire was sequenced with immunoSEQ multiplex PCR; TCRdb's copy has only in-frame clones and lacks some. The profile shows 110,000 to 150,000 clones, over 65% of them singletons. Sequencing was carried out using PBMCs. The source is a woman in her 30s in good health and CMV-seronegative. Both conserved end residues are part of each CDR3. D genes are given only for firm matches. Expanded clones are given a class, and other clones once, few, many or no size at all.

>-|TRBJ1-1|TRBV29-1|TRBD1
CSGGRQGGTEAFF
TGCAGCGGCGGTCGACAGGGTGGCACTGAAGCTTTCTTT
>-|TRBJ1-5|TRBV4-2|TRBD1
CASSRQGPVGVLNQPQHF
TGTGCCAGCAGCCGACAGGGCCCGGTAGGTGTTCTAAATCAGCCCCAGCATTTT
>-|TRBJ1-1|TRBV5-1|-
CASSSQGSEAFF
TGCGCCAGCAGCTCCCAGGGGTCTGAAGCCTTCTTT
>once|TRBJ1-3|TRBV7-2|-
CASSSYLQLSGNTIYF
TGTGCCAGCAGCTCCTATCTACAGCTCTCTGGAAACACCATATATTTT
>-|TRBJ1-3|TRBV19|TRBD1
CASSPGTANTIYF
TGTGCCAGTAGCCCCGGGACAGCAAACACCATATATTTT
>-|TRBJ1-6|TRBV7-9|TRBD1
CASRPGQGRSPLHF
TGTGCCAGCAGACCGGGACAGGGGCGTTCACCCCTCCACTTT
>few|TRBJ2-2|TRBV7-3|-
CASSLNGGSTGELFF
TGTGCCAGCAGCTTAAATGGAGGAAGCACCGGGGAGCTGTTTTTT
>-|TRBJ2-7|TRBV4-1|TRBD2
CASSQGLGLAVHEQYF
TGCGCCAGCAGCCAGGGGCTGGGACTAGCGGTCCACGAGCAGTACTTC
>few|TRBJ2-1|TRBV10-2|TRBD2
CASKNQRGGSSYNEQFF
TGCGCCAGCAAAAACCAGCGGGGGGGGAGCTCCTACAATGAGCAGTTCTTC
>-|TRBJ2-5|TRBV18|TRBD2
CASSPSGGGQETQYF
TGTGCCAGCTCACCAAGTGGGGGGGGTCAAGAGACCCAGTACTTC
>-|TRBJ2-5|TRBV28|TRBD1
CASSRPGTGKETQYF
TGTGCCAGCAGTAGACCTGGGACAGGGAAAGAGACCCAGTACTTC
>-|TRBJ2-7|TRBV19|TRBD2
CASSTGGYEQYF
TGTGCCAGTAGTACGGGAGGCTACGAGCAGTACTTC
>once|TRBJ2-1|TRBV2|TRBD2
CASRALILAGAGNEQFF
TGTGCCAGCAGGGCCCTCATACTAGCGGGGGCGGGGAATGAGCAGTTCTTC
>-|TRBJ2-5|TRBV28|-
CASSQIQDGQETQYF
TGTGCCAGCAGTCAAATACAGGACGGACAAGAGACCCAGTACTTC
>-|TRBJ2-5|TRBV2|TRBD1
CASSEQGQGGETQYF
TGTGCCAGCAGTGAACAGGGACAGGGGGGAGAGACCCAGTACTTC
>-|TRBJ2-5|TRBV6-1|TRBD2
CASSEAGTSGQETQYF
TGTGCCAGCAGTGAAGCTGGGACTAGCGGACAAGAGACCCAGTACTTC
>few|TRBJ1-1|TRBV4-2|-
CASSQVAGGGAFF
TGTGCCAGCAGCCAAGTGGCGGGGGGGGGAGCTTTCTTT
>few|TRBJ1-2|TRBV4-2|-
CASSHGLAGNLYGYTF
TGTGCCAGCAGCCACGGGTTAGCGGGAAACCTCTATGGCTACACCTTC
>-|TRBJ1-5|TRBV7-2|TRBD1
CASSWTGTNQPQHF
TGTGCCAGCAGCTGGACAGGGACTAATCAGCCCCAGCATTTT
>-|TRBJ2-3|TRBV29-1|TRBD2
CSVWGASGGTQYF
TGCAGCGTGTGGGGGGCTAGCGGGGGTACGCAGTATTTT
>-|TRBJ1-6|TRBV11-3|-
CASSFRRNSPLHF
TGTGCCAGCAGCTTCAGGAGGAATTCACCCCTCCACTTT
>-|TRBJ1-1|TRBV5-1|-
CASSSRPGGMNTEAFF
TGCGCCAGCAGCTCCCGCCCGGGGGGGATGAACACTGAAGCTTTCTTT
>-|TRBJ1-5|TRBV2|-
CASSGQGNQPQHF
TGTGCCAGCAGTGGGCAGGGCAATCAGCCCCAGCATTTT
>-|TRBJ2-1|TRBV12-5|TRBD1
CASGPDRVGEQFF
TGTGCTAGTGGTCCAGACAGGGTTGGTGAGCAGTTCTTC
>-|TRBJ2-6|TRBV11-2|-
CASSPQSSGANVLTF
TGTGCCAGCAGCCCACAGAGCTCTGGGGCCAACGTCCTGACTTTC
>-|TRBJ1-5|TRBV2|-
CASRALTENNQPQHF
TGTGCCAGCAGGGCCCTGACAGAGAACAATCAGCCCCAGCATTTT
>-|TRBJ1-3|TRBV5-4|-
CASSSQGWNTIYF
TGTGCCAGCAGCTCCCAGGGTTGGAACACCATATATTTT
>-|TRBJ2-3|TRBV29-1|-
CSVVVDIWDTQYF
TGCAGCGTTGTAGTTGACATATGGGATACGCAGTATTTT
>-|TRBJ1-4|TRBV5-1|TRBD1
CASSRDRGGEKLFF
TGCGCCAGCAGCCGGGACAGGGGTGGAGAAAAACTGTTTTTT
>-|TRBJ1-1|TRBV28|TRBD1
CASSSGGAPEAFF
TGTGCCAGCAGTTCAGGGGGCGCCCCTGAAGCTTTCTTT